These 26 T cell receptor beta chains were all obtained from the same sample, sequenced in a study of T cells in Graves' hyperthyroidism and ophthalmopathy (dated by TCRdb to between 2019 and 2020). The library was prepared using multiplex PCR. The instrument was an Illumina HiSeq 2000. The TCR beta CDR3 regions were amplified from RNA transcripts. A first-round RT-PCR of the TCR CDR3 used the HTBI primer set with the Qiagen OneStep RT-PCR kit. TCRdb trimmed public reads at Q25 via fastp, called clones via MiXCR and kept in-frame beta chains. Each entry is one CDR3 protein sequence, shown with its most common DNA and genes. Here the sample has approximately 690,000 distinct CDR3 sequences; around 20% occur a single time. Together, the top ten hold about 35% of the sample. The sequenced material came from blood. Receptors were obtained from a man aged 25 to 40 with Graves' ophthalmopathy.

This clonotype appeared many times. V gene TRBV12-3 or TRBV12-4 combines with J gene TRBJ2-1, with D tentatively TRBD1 (6 bases). V was cut by 5 bases and J by 7 bases, with 15 bases left in between. CDR3 length: 14 amino acids. CDR3 coding DNA: TGTGCCAGCAGTCCATACAGGGTAGGGAATGAGCAGTTCTTC. It specifies CASSPYRVGNEQFF.

V and J are TRBV19 and TRBJ1-1, with D unresolved. The V end was cut by 2 bases, the J end by 1 base, with 8 bases between. This CDR3 contains 14 residues. From germline, CDR1 is LNHDA and CDR2 SQIVND (reference sequence). The CDR3 DNA reads as TGTGCCAGTAGTATATCGTCCGCGAACACTGAAGCTTTCTTT. This sequence encodes CASSISSANTEAFF.

This clonotype was seen repeatedly, ten times or more. The V call is TRBV6-1, the J call TRBJ2-7; possible D gene TRBD1, 6 bases. This CDR3 contains 14 residues. Germline V gene sequence: CDR1 MNHNS, CDR2 SASEGT. The V and J ends lost 6 bases and 1 base respectively, with 13 bases between them. CDR3 coding DNA: TGTGCCAGCAGACCCACGACAGGATCCTACGAGCAGTACTTC. Protein product: CASRPTTGSYEQYF.

The sample holds many counts of this clonotype. J is TRBJ1-5 and V is TRBV6-1; TRBD1 might be the D (6 bases). Trimming left V 5 bases short and J 2 bases short, with 10 bases between. Germline V gene data show CDR1 as MNHNS and CDR2 as SASEGT. The CDR3 extends over 14 amino acids. The CDR3 region is CASSKRQGNQPQHF. The CDR3 nucleotides are TGTGCCAGCAGTAAACGACAGGGCAATCAGCCCCAGCATTTT.

This clonotype was seen ten or more times. The chain has TRBV27 and TRBJ2-2; the D is unclear. CDR3 length equals 14 residues. CDR1 and CDR2 (germline): MNHEY, SMNVEV (reference sequence). V dropped 3 bases and J dropped 5 bases, with 10 bases sitting between them. The CDR3 DNA reads as TGTGCCAGCAGTTTCTCAGTCCTGACCGGGGAGCTGTTTTTT. This codes for CASSFSVLTGELFF.

This clonotype was detected a few times. The V call is TRBV20-1, the J call TRBJ2-1; D possibly corresponds to TRBD2 (6 bases). V lost 1 base to trimming and J lost 0 bases, with 13 bases between them. This CDR3 is built from 16 residues. Germline CDR1 reads DFQATT; CDR2 reads SNEGSKA (reference sequence). CDR3 sequence reads: CSARADSGSSYNEQFF. In DNA, the CDR3 is TGCAGTGCTAGAGCCGATAGCGGCAGCTCCTACAATGAGCAGTTCTTC.

The chain carries TRBV28 and TRBJ2-7; D possibly corresponds to TRBD1 (6 bases). In germline, CDR1 is MDHEN, CDR2 SYDVKM. The CDR3 has 15 residues. V was shortened by 5 bases and J by 0 bases, with 14 bases between the two germline ends. The chain's CDR3 is CASSPLGTPSYEQYF. In DNA, the CDR3 is TGTGCCAGCAGTCCACTCGGGACACCCTCCTACGAGCAGTACTTC.

The sample holds a few counts of this clonotype. Here the CDR3 DNA reads TGTGCCAGCAGTTACAGTACTAGCAATCAGCCCCAGCATTTT. As protein: CASSYSTSNQPQHF. The chain joins TRBV6-2 or TRBV6-3 to TRBJ1-5; D gene uncertain. The V gene's germline CDR1 is MNHEY and CDR2 SVGEGT. Between the trimmed V and J ends, which lost 2 bases and 0 bases, there was a span of 5 bases. CDR3 length equals 14 residues.

The chain is built from TRBV29-1 and TRBJ2-7, with D unclear. The V end was cut by 6 bases, the J end by 2 bases, with 20 bases between. The germline gives CDR1 SQVTM, CDR2 ANQGSEA. The CDR3 extends over 15 amino acids. In DNA, the CDR3 is TGCAGCGTCCTAGAGTTGACCGATGCGCCCTACGAGCAGTACTTC. Protein product: CSVLELTDAPYEQYF.

Ten or more counts support this clonotype. V is TRBV5-1 and J is TRBJ2-1, with TRBD1 identical over 9 bases. The CDR3 is 16 amino acids. Germline assignment: CDR1 SGHRS and CDR2 YFSETQ. V gave up 3 bases and J gave up 8 bases; unmatched junction bases: 12. CDR3 nucleotides: TGCGCCAGCAGCTCGGCGACAGGGGGGATTACAGATGAGCAGTTCTTC. Its protein product is CASSSATGGITDEQFF.

The V call is TRBV7-3, the J call TRBJ2-1, with TRBD2 identical over 9 bases. Trimming cost V 0 bases and J 4 bases; bases outside gene matches: 10. The CDR3 runs 18 residues. The germline V gene encodes CDR1 SGHTA and CDR2 FQGTGA. CDR3: CASSLTPQAGGLYNEQFF. DNA for the CDR3: TGTGCCAGCAGCTTAACCCCACAAGCGGGAGGCCTATACAATGAGCAGTTCTTC.

A few counts support this clonotype. The chain uses TRBV19 and TRBJ1-5; D is undetermined. CDR3 length: 15 amino acids. Germline CDR1 is LNHDA and CDR2 is SQIVND (reference sequence). V was shortened by 3 bases and J by 2 bases, with 11 bases between the two germline ends. The CDR3, as DNA: TGTGCCAGTAGTATTCGGGCAGCCCGCAATCAGCCCCAGCATTTT. This translates into CASSIRAARNQPQHF.

The chain recombines TRBV7-8 with TRBJ2-5, with 10 bases fitting TRBD2. This CDR3 spans 14 amino acids. Losses at the gene ends were 5 bases for V and 5 bases for J; bases not matched to a gene: 5. The germline CDR1 and CDR2 sequences are SGHVS and FQNEAQ. The DNA of the CDR3 is TGTGCCAGCAGCCTGAGCGGGAGGGTCGAGACCCAGTACTTC. Its protein product is CASSLSGRVETQYF.

This clonotype was observed a few times. The chain links TRBV6-1 to TRBJ2-5, with TRBD1 as a possible D gene (6 bases). This CDR3 spans 14 amino acids. Deletions cut 7 bases from V and 1 base from J, with 13 bases between. The germline gives CDR1 MNHNS, CDR2 SASEGT. CDR3 loop: CASNRRGSQETQYF. The CDR3 DNA is TGTGCCAGCAACCGCAGGGGCTCCCAAGAGACCCAGTACTTC.

The gene calls are TRBV28 and TRBJ1-4; 7 bases map to TRBD1. With V trimmed by 6 bases and J by 0 bases, 10 bases remained unmatched. Germline assignment: CDR1 MDHEN and CDR2 SYDVKM. This CDR3 has 17 residues. The CDR3, as DNA: TGTGCCAGCAGGGACTATGAAGGGGGCGCAACTAATGAAAAACTGTTTTTT. It codes for CASRDYEGGATNEKLFF.

The V and J genes are TRBV6-4 and TRBJ2-1; D is possibly TRBD2 (6 bases). The germline gives CDR1 MRHNA, CDR2 SNTAGT. This CDR3 is built from 15 residues. Between the trimmed V and J ends, which lost 5 bases and 5 bases, there was a span of 16 bases. DNA for the CDR3: TGTGCCAGCAGTCTCTACGGGAGTAGTAACAATGAGCAGTTCTTC. It codes for CASSLYGSSNNEQFF.

This clonotype was seen more than once but under ten times. The rearrangement joins TRBV7-9 to TRBJ1-5, with no clear D. The V gene lost 0 bases and the J gene lost 0 bases, with 3 bases spanning the gap. Germline V CDR1 and CDR2: SEHNR, FQNEAQ (reference sequence). The CDR3 loop spans 14 amino acids. DNA of the CDR3: TGTGCCAGCAGCTTAGCCTCTAGCAATCAGCCCCAGCATTTT. As protein: CASSLASSNQPQHF. The full variable domain, completed using reference TRBV7-9 and TRBJ1-5, is DTGVSQNPRHKITKRGQNVTFRCDPISEHNRLYWYRQTLGQGPEFLTYFQNEAQLEKSRLLSDRFSAERPKGSFSTLEIQRTEQGDSAMYLCASSLASSNQPQHFGDGTRLSIL.

The table lists this clonotype with a few counts. The chain is built from TRBV5-1 and TRBJ2-7; no definite D call. Trimming stripped 0 bases from V and 2 bases from J, with 15 bases between. This CDR3 region has 16 residues. Germline-derived CDR1 and CDR2 are SGHRS and YFSETQ. The CDR3 nucleotides are TGCGCCAGCAGCTTGGCCGGACCGTCGCCCCCCTACGAGCAGTACTTC. The encoded protein is CASSLAGPSPPYEQYF.

The chain combines TRBV27 with TRBJ2-7; 9 bases map to TRBD2. The V segment lost 6 bases and the J segment 7 bases; nucleotides outside the gene matches: 10. The CDR3 totals 14 residues. The germline gives CDR1 MNHEY, CDR2 SMNVEV (reference sequence). CDR3 DNA: TGTGCCAGCAGCCCCGAGGGCGGGAGGGATGAGCAGTACTTC. Its protein is CASSPEGGRDEQYF.

This clonotype was detected a few times. The chain recombines TRBV20-1 with TRBJ2-7, with 9 nucleotides matching TRBD2. The germline gives CDR1 DFQATT, CDR2 SNEGSKA (reference sequence). This CDR3 region has 14 residues. Unmatched junction bases numbered 7, after V lost 5 bases and J lost 2 bases. CDR3 DNA sequence: TGCAGTGCTGCTAGTCGGACTAGCGCCTACGAGCAGTACTTC. Translated, it gives CSAASRTSAYEQYF.

This clonotype was found many times. The V gene is TRBV28, the J gene TRBJ2-3, with D possibly being TRBD2 (7 bases). The CDR3 covers 15 residues. Germline V lookup: CDR1 MDHEN, CDR2 SYDVKM. Between the trimmed V and J ends, which lost 4 bases and 7 bases, there was a span of 18 bases. The CDR3 spells CASSSRGGGGNTQYF. CDR3 in DNA: TGTGCCAGCAGTTCCCGAGGGGGGGGTGGAAATACGCAGTATTTT.

This clonotype showed up many times. The chain is built from TRBV28 and TRBJ2-3; the D gene is possibly TRBD2 (5 bases). Trimming cost V 2 bases and J 6 bases, with 21 bases left between them. Germline V CDR1 and CDR2: MDHEN, SYDVKM. CDR3 length: 17 residues. The CDR3 loop is CASSLALRGTSTDTQYF. In DNA form, the CDR3 reads TGTGCCAGCAGTTTAGCCCTCCGGGGTACTAGTACGGATACGCAGTATTTT.

There are many counts of this clonotype. The chain employs TRBV20-1 and TRBJ2-3, with 7 positions matching TRBD1. Germline values: CDR1 DFQATT, CDR2 SNEGSKA (reference sequence). V dropped 4 bases and J dropped 4; count of bases not matched to a gene: 5. The CDR3 runs to 13 residues. The CDR3 protein is CSANRGAADTQYF. The CDR3 coding sequence is TGCAGTGCTAACAGGGGAGCGGCAGATACGCAGTATTTT.

In this sample, this clonotype turned up many times. This chain connects TRBV20-1 to TRBJ2-1, with 7 bases that match TRBD2. With 0 bases clipped from V and 4 bases from J, the junction kept 9 bases outside the gene matches. CDR3 length: 16 amino acids. CDR1 is DFQATT and CDR2 is SNEGSKA in the germline V gene (reference sequence). Here the CDR3 DNA reads TGCAGTGCTAGAGATCGTGAACTAGCGAGATACAATGAGCAGTTCTTC. Translated, it gives CSARDRELARYNEQFF.

This clonotype was seen a handful of times. The chain employs TRBV7-9 and TRBJ2-1; D is unresolved. Germline CDR1 SEHNR, CDR2 FQNEAQ (reference sequence). CDR3 size: 12 residues. V was pared by 8 bases and J by 1 base, with 6 bases between. The CDR3 protein is CASWASYNEQFF. The CDR3 nucleotides read TGTGCCAGCTGGGCTTCCTACAATGAGCAGTTCTTC. The whole variable domain, remainder taken from reference TRBV7-9 and TRBJ2-1, is DTGVSQNPRHKITKRGQNVTFRCDPISEHNRLYWYRQTLGQGPEFLTYFQNEAQLEKSRLLSDRFSAERPKGSFSTLEIQRTEQGDSAMYLCASWASYNEQFFGPGTRLTVL.

In this sample, this clonotype turned up many times. Here the CDR3 DNA reads TGTGCCAGCAGTCATATATTGAACACCGGGGAGCTGTTTTTT. Protein product: CASSHILNTGELFF. This sequence joins TRBV6-1 and TRBJ2-2; unclear D gene. Per the germline V gene, CDR1 is MNHNS and CDR2 is SASEGT. The CDR3 length is 14 residues. The germline V and J ends were trimmed by 5 bases and 1 base, with 8 bases remaining between them.